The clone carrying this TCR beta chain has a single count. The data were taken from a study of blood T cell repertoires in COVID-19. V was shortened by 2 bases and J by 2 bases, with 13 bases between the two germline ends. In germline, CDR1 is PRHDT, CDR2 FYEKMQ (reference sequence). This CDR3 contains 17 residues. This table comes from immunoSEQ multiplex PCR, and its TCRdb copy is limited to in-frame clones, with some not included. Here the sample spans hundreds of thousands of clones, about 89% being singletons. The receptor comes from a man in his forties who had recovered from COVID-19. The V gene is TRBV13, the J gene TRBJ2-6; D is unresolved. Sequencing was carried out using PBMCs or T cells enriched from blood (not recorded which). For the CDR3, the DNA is TGTGCCAGCAGCTTATTGGTGCGGTCAGCTGGGGCCAACGTCCTGACTTTC. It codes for CASSLLVRSAGANVLTF.